The next 4 T cell receptor beta chains were all read from a single sample in a study of cytomegalovirus exposure and HLA in healthy donors. This PCR relied on a set of 60 Vbeta primers and 13 Jbeta primers. Method: immunoSEQ multiplex PCR; TCRdb's copy keeps in-frame clones and lacks some. This repertoire shows approximately 180,000 clones, 77% found once; its top ten account for around 3.4%. The sequencing sample was made of PBMCs. The receptors stem from a woman aged 55 to 70 in good health and CMV-seropositive.

This sequence joins TRBV6-1 and TRBJ2-7; D might be TRBD1 (6 bases). The CDR3 has 14 residues. Germline CDR1 MNHNS, CDR2 SASEGT. Trimming stripped 5 bases from V and 0 bases from J, with 11 bases between. CDR3 sequence (DNA): TGTGCCAGCAGTTTACAGGGAGTCTCCTACGAGCAGTACTTC. Its translation is CASSLQGVSYEQYF.

The chain couples TRBV5-1 to TRBJ2-7, with D possibly TRBD1 on 8 matching bases. This CDR3 has 12 amino acids. The germline gives CDR1 SGHRS, CDR2 YFSETQ. The V end was cut by 9 bases, the J end by 2 bases, with 12 bases between. The CDR3, as DNA: TGCGCCACCACAGGGGGGGCCTACGAGCAGTACTTC. Amino acid sequence: CATTGGAYEQYF.

The CDR3 bases are TGTGCCAGCAGTTACTCGGGACTAGCGGGACAGAATGAGCAGTTCTTC. Residues: CASSYSGLAGQNEQFF. The V call is TRBV6-5, the J call TRBJ2-1; the match to TRBD2 covers 13 bases. V lost 0 bases, J lost 7 bases, and 3 bases stayed unmatched. The length of the CDR3 is 16 residues. The germline V gene has CDR1 MNHEY and CDR2 SVGAGI.

DNA of the CDR3: TGCAGCGTTGGAGGTGGTGGGACCCAGTACTTC. Translation: CSVGGGGTQYF. The gene calls are TRBV29-1 and TRBJ2-5; D is undetermined. With 4 bases removed from V and 7 bases from J, the gap between germline ends came to 10 bases. Germline lookup yields CDR1 SQVTM and CDR2 ANQGSEA. This CDR3 has 11 residues.